This T cell receptor (beta chain) was identified in a study of T cell responses to AZD1222 COVID-19 vaccine. General study points: Without day 14 samples, only post-peak T cell repertoires were studied. Among the donors, most were white British and more were female, and clonal diversity was possibly underestimated. Baseline seropositivity occurred in only a handful of AZD1222 recipients.

Notes on this clone: Its matching antigen is unknown.

Profiled with immunoSEQ multiplex PCR; TCRdb holds only in-frame clones, not every one. The sample includes about 160,000 clones, 90% to 95% seen only once; the top ten take 0.7% to 0.9%. CDR1 is LGHDT, CDR2 YNNKEL, per germline (reference sequence). Between the trimmed V and J ends, which lost 1 base and 9 bases, there was a span of 16 bases. This CDR3 spans 16 amino acids. The sample here was peripheral blood, taken on day 0 of AZD1222 vaccination. This chain joins TRBV3-1 (or the pseudogene TRBV3-2) and TRBJ1-6; no clear D. This clonotype originated in an adult in good health. CDR3 DNA sequence: TGTGCCAGCAGCCAAGTCCTGGGAAGCCCAGCTTCACCCCTCCACTTT. Translated: CASSQVLGSPASPLHF.